This entry lists 2 T cell receptor beta chains sequenced from one sample in a study of T cells in Graves' hyperthyroidism and ophthalmopathy. RNA transcripts served as the template for amplifying TCR beta CDR3 regions. The TCR CDR3 was amplified in a first-round RT-PCR using the HTBI primer set. In TCRdb, the multiplex PCR reads were re-called with MiXCR into one record per CDR3 protein. The table records some 560,000 distinct CDR3 sequences, around 15% of them present only once. Sequenced: blood. Receptor source: a woman aged 40-49 years with Graves' hyperthyroidism.

The rearrangement joins TRBV19 to TRBJ2-6; TRBD1 aligns across 8 bases. The CDR3 is made up of 17 amino acids. V lost 3 bases, J lost 2 bases, and 6 bases stayed unmatched. CDR1 and CDR2 from the germline V gene are LNHDA and SQIVND (reference sequence). The CDR3 sequence is CASSISQDRAGANVLTF. Here the CDR3 DNA reads TGTGCCAGTAGTATTTCCCAGGACAGGGCTGGGGCCAACGTCCTGACTTTC.

This clonotype came up many times. The rearrangement uses TRBV2 and TRBJ2-3; D gene unclear. This CDR3 comprises 15 residues. Germline V gene lookup returns CDR1 SNHLY and CDR2 FYNNEI. The V gene lost 2 bases and the J gene lost 2 bases, with 11 bases spanning the gap. Here the CDR3 reads CASSESPDITDTQYF. The CDR3 DNA reads as TGTGCCAGCAGTGAATCACCAGATATCACAGATACGCAGTATTTT.